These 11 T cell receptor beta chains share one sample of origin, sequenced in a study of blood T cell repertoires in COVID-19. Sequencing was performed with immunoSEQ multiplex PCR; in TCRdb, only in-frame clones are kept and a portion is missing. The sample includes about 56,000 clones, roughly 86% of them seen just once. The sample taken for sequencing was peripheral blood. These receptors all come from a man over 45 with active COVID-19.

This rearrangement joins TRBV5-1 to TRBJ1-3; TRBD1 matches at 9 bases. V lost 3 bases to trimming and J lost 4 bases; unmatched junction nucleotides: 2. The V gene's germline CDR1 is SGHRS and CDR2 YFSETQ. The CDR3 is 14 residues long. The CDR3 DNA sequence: TGCGCCAGCAGCTCACAGGGGGCCGGAAACACCATATATTTT. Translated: CASSSQGAGNTIYF.

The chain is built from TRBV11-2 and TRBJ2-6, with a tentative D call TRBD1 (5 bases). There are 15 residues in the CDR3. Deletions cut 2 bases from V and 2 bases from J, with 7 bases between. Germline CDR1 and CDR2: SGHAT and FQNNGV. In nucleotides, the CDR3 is TGTGCCAGCAGCTTACAGGGTGCTGGGGCCAACGTCCTGACTTTC. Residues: CASSLQGAGANVLTF.

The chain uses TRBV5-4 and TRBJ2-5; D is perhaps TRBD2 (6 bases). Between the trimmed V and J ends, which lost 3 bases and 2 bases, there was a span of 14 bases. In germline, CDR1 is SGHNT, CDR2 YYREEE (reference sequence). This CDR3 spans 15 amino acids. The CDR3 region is CASSSTGTLQETQYF. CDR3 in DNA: TGTGCCAGCAGCTCCACCGGGACTCTACAAGAGACCCAGTACTTC. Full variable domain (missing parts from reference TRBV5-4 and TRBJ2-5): ETGVTQSPTHLIKTRGQQVTLRCSSQSGHNTVSWYQQALGQGPQFIFQYYREEENGRGNFPPRFSGLQFPNYSSELNVNALELDDSALYLCASSSTGTLQETQYFGPGTRLLVL.

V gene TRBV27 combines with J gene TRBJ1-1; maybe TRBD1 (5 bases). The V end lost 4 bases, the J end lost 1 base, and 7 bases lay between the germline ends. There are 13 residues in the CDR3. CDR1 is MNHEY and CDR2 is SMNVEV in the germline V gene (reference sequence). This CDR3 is CASSWGGNTEAFF. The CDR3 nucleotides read TGTGCCAGCAGTTGGGGGGGGAACACTGAAGCTTTCTTT.

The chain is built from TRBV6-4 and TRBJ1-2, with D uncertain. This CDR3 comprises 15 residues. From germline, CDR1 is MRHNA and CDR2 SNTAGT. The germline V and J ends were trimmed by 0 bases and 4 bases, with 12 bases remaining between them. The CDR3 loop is CASSDSGGRSYGYTF. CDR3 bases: TGTGCCAGCAGTGACTCGGGAGGTCGGAGCTATGGCTACACCTTC.

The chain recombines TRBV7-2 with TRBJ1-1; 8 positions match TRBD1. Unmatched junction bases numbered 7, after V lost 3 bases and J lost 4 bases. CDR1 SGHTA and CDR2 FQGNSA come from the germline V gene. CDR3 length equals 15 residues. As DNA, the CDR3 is TGTGCCAGCAGCTTGATACAGGGGGTGGTCACTGAAGCTTTCTTT. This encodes CASSLIQGVVTEAFF.

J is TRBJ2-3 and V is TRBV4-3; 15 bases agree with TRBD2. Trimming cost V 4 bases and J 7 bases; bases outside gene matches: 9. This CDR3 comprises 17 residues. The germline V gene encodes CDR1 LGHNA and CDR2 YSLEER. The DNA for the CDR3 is TGCGCCAGCAGCCCTTCTCCGGGACTAGCGGGGGGATATACGCAGTATTTT. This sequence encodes CASSPSPGLAGGYTQYF.

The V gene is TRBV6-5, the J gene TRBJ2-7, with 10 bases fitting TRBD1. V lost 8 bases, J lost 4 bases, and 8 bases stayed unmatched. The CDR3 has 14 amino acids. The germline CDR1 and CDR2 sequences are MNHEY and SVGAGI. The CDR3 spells CASRLGQGTYEQYF. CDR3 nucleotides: TGTGCCAGCCGCCTGGGACAGGGGACGTACGAGCAGTACTTC.

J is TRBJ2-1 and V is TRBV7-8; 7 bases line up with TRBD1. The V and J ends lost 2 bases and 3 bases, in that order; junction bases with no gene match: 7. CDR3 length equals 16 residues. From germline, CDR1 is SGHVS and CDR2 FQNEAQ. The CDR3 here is CASSLRGPTFYNEQFF. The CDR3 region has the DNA TGTGCCAGCAGCTTAAGGGGGCCGACATTCTACAATGAGCAGTTCTTC.

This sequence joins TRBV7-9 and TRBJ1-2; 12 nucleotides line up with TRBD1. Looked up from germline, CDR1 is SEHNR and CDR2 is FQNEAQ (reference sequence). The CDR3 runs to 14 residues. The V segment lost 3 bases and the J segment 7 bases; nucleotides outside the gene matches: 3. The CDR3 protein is CASSLGQGARGYTF. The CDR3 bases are TGTGCCAGCAGCTTGGGACAGGGGGCCCGTGGCTACACCTTC.

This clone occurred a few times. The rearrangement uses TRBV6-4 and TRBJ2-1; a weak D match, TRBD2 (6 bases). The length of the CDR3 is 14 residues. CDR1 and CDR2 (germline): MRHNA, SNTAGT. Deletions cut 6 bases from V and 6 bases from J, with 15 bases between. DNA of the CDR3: TGTGCCAGCAGCGCGGGACCGGGCAGCAATGAGCAGTTCTTC. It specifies CASSAGPGSNEQFF.